This is a list of T cell receptor beta chains from one sample in a study of graft-versus-host responses after intestinal transplantation. Method: immunoSEQ multiplex PCR; TCRdb's copy keeps in-frame clones and lacks some. This table holds some 45,000 clones, roughly 90% found once. The sample here was PBMCs, taken 524 days after transplant. Receptors originate from a human patient who received an intestinal transplant, so some T cells may come from the graft donor. Both conserved end residues are part of each CDR3. The D gene is left open where the match is weak. The size field is filled for only some rows; it gives once, few, many or a size class.

clone size,J gene,D gene,V gene,CDR3 DNA,CDR3 protein
.,TRBJ2-5,.,TRBV21-1,TGTGCCAGCAGCAAACGGACAGGGCCCTACCAAGAGACCCAGTACTTC,CASSKRTGPYQETQYF
.,TRBJ2-2,.,TRBV19,TGTGCCAGTAGTATAGGGGGAGCAGGGCTAGGCACCGGGGAGCTGTTTTTT,CASSIGGAGLGTGELFF
.,TRBJ2-1,.,TRBV6-1,TGTGCCAGCAGACGCCCCGGGACCCAATACAATGAGCAGTTCTTC,CASRRPGTQYNEQFF
once,TRBJ2-7,TRBD2,TRBV27,TGTGCCAGCAGTTCACGGGAGGGCTGGTACGAGCAGTACTTC,CASSSREGWYEQYF
.,TRBJ2-7,TRBD2,TRBV18,TGTGCCAGCTCACAAGGACGGTTACCGGGACTAGCGGGAGGGCCGACAACCTACGAGCAGTACTTC,CASSQGRLPGLAGGPTTYEQYF
.,TRBJ1-4,TRBD1,TRBV7-2,TGTGCCAGCAGCCGATCCGGGACAGGGTTCAATGATGAAAAACTGTTTTTT,CASSRSGTGFNDEKLFF
few,TRBJ2-7,.,TRBV6-1,TGTGCCAGCAGTCAAGACCCGCTGGGTCCCGCGTCCTACGAGCAGTACTTC,CASSQDPLGPASYEQYF
.,TRBJ2-2,TRBD1,TRBV19,TGTGCCAGTAGCGCCGGGACAGGGAGGGACACCGGGGAGCTGTTTTTT,CASSAGTGRDTGELFF
.,TRBJ2-7,.,TRBV6-5,TGTGCCAGCAGTTTACGGGGGGCGCCGGACGAGCAGTACTTC,CASSLRGAPDEQYF
.,TRBJ2-2,TRBD2,TRBV4-1,TGCGCCAGCAGCCAAGCCCGGGAGGCTTCGAACACCGGGGAGCTGTTTTTT,CASSQAREASNTGELFF
.,TRBJ1-2,.,TRBV9,TGTGCCAGCAGCGTAGCTCCCGGGGATGGCTACACCTTC,CASSVAPGDGYTF
.,TRBJ2-7,.,TRBV5-5,TGTGCCAGCAGTCCTGGGCGCGGGTCTCGGTACGAGCAGTACTTC,CASSPGRGSRYEQYF
once,TRBJ1-2,.,TRBV6-5,TGTGCCAGCAGTTACTCAAGGGGTTATGGCTACACCTTC,CASSYSRGYGYTF